These 4 T cell receptor beta chains came from one sample sequenced in a study of T cell responses to AZD1222 COVID-19 vaccine (dated by TCRdb to 2020 to 2022). The time point tag for this specimen amounts to: baseline before first vaccination. This specimen's treatment or condition label, interpreted: meningococcal conjugate vaccine given as trial control. The library was made by the immunoSEQ multiplex PCR assay. TCRdb holds this immuneACCESS table with in-frame rearrangements only. Some clones are missing; in checked studies, unresolved V genes explain under half, and the rest has no known cause. This sample is represented by about 150,000 clones; roughly nine tenths of them were singletons. Jointly, the top ten make up 5.5% of the sample. The sequencing here drew on peripheral blood, taken on day 0 of MenACWY control vaccination. The source of these receptors is an adult in good health.

This chain joins TRBV5-6 and TRBJ1-4, with D unclear. CDR3 length equals 11 residues. Trimming shortened V by 4 bases and J by 10 bases, and 8 bases separated the two germline ends. Looked up from germline, CDR1 is SGHDT and CDR2 is YYEEEE. The CDR3 coding sequence is TGTGCCAGCAGCACCCTCGGAAAACTGTTTTTT. It yields the protein CASSTLGKLFF.

This clone occurred once. The chain recombines TRBV15 with TRBJ1-5, with a weak D call TRBD1 (5 bases). CDR1 LNHNV and CDR2 YYDKDF come from the germline V gene (reference sequence). This CDR3 comprises 16 residues. The ends were cut back, 0 bases at V and 1 base at J, with 10 bases in the middle. In DNA, the CDR3 is TGTGCCACCAGCAGAGATACAGGACGGAGCAATCAGCCCCAGCATTTT. Protein product: CATSRDTGRSNQPQHF.

V and J are TRBV19 and TRBJ1-1; weak D call: TRBD1 (5 bases). Germline CDR1 is LNHDA and CDR2 is SQIVND (reference sequence). This CDR3 region has 11 residues. V lost 8 bases and J lost 7, with 11 bases in between. CDR3 coding DNA: TGTGCCAGTGCCGGGACCATTGAAGCTTTCTTT. Translating it yields CASAGTIEAFF.

The chain combines TRBV7-9 with TRBJ1-1; D gene unclear. V gave up 8 bases and J gave up 1 base, with 8 bases separating them. The length of the CDR3 is 12 residues. CDR1 SEHNR and CDR2 FQNEAQ come from the germline V gene (reference sequence). This chain's CDR3 is CASRNGNTEAFF. CDR3 nucleotides: TGTGCCAGCCGTAACGGGAACACTGAAGCTTTCTTT.